The 24 T cell receptor beta chains reported below all come from one sample, sequenced in a study of regulatory T cells in long-lasting Graves disease. The time point was: newly diagnosed GD, antithyroid drugs for less than 3 months. The TCR library was prepared using RNA isolated from PBMCs. Relying on iRepertoire HTBI primers and Arm-PCR of CDR3 regions, the team built TCR beta libraries. TCRdb itself ran the multiplex PCR reads through MiXCR, one entry per CDR3 protein. Of over 450,000 distinct CDR3 sequences in the sample, more than 10% are singletons; the top ten hold approximately 9.6%. This sample also appeared in a second study, on T cells in Graves' hyperthyroidism and ophthalmopathy.

Specimen: peripheral blood mononuclear cells (PBMCs), collected at new diagnosis, from a patient treated with antithyroid drugs. These receptors were taken from a woman aged 25 to 45 with Graves disease.

This clonotype has a count of ten or more. The rearrangement joins TRBV7-2 to TRBJ1-2; D not certain. The CDR3 runs to 15 residues. Between the trimmed V and J ends, which lost 0 bases and 2 bases, there was a span of 10 bases. Looked up from germline, CDR1 is SGHTA and CDR2 is FQGNSA. The CDR3 bases are TGTGCCAGCAGCTTAGCGTTAGGTGGGAACTATGGCTACACCTTC. Translation gives CASSLALGGNYGYTF.

This clonotype was observed at least ten times. This chain links TRBV10-3 with TRBJ2-1; D call uncertain. In germline, CDR1 is ENHRY, CDR2 SYGVKD. The CDR3 sequence is 16 residues long. Trimming cost V 0 bases and J 1 base, with 10 bases left between them. CDR3 sequence reads: CAISESVVKSYNEQFF. CDR3 sequence (DNA): TGTGCCATCAGTGAGTCGGTAGTTAAATCCTACAATGAGCAGTTCTTC.

The chain is built from TRBV9 and TRBJ2-1; D not resolved. Per germline, CDR1 SGDLS and CDR2 YYNGEE. V lost 5 bases, J lost 9 bases, and 21 bases lay in between. The length of the CDR3 is 15 residues. CDR3 sequence (DNA): TGTGCCAGCAGTGGACGAGCCCAGACTTATGGTGAGCAGTTCTTC. Its translation: CASSGRAQTYGEQFF.

This clonotype was seen many times. The chain couples TRBV5-6 to TRBJ1-1, with TRBD1 matching 9 bases. V gave up 4 bases and J gave up 7 bases; unmatched junction bases: 11. The germline CDR1 and CDR2 sequences are SGHDT and YYEEEE. This CDR3 is 15 amino acids long. CDR3 in DNA: TGTGCCAGCAGCCCGGGACAGGGTTGGATGAGTGAAGCTTTCTTT. Amino acid sequence: CASSPGQGWMSEAFF.

This clonotype was observed at least ten times. The CDR3 DNA is TGTGCCAGCAGCCTCCGGACATCCACCACTGAAGCTTTCTTT. It encodes CASSLRTSTTEAFF. This chain connects TRBV11-2 to TRBJ1-1; tentative D call: TRBD1 (5 bases). Germline CDR1 SGHAT, CDR2 FQNNGV. The CDR3 is 14 amino acids. V shed 5 bases and J shed 4 bases, with 14 bases lying between them.

This clonotype has ten or more counts. The CDR3 nucleotides read TGCAGTGCTAGAGAGCGGGTGATATACAATGAGCAGTTCTTC. Residues: CSARERVIYNEQFF. The rearrangement uses TRBV20-1 and TRBJ2-1; tentative D call: TRBD2 (5 bases). CDR3 size: 14 residues. Germline V gives CDR1 DFQATT, CDR2 SNEGSKA (reference sequence). Trimming shortened V by 0 bases and J by 4 bases, and 10 bases separated the two germline ends.

The chain employs TRBV28 and TRBJ1-3, with a tentative D call TRBD1 (5 bases). The CDR3 spans 14 residues. The germline V and J ends were trimmed by 6 bases and 4 bases, with 13 bases remaining between them. CDR1 is MDHEN, CDR2 SYDVKM, per germline. CDR3 amino acids: CASRDSLTGNTIYF. In DNA, the CDR3 is TGTGCCAGCAGAGACAGTCTCACGGGAAACACCATATATTTT.

This clonotype was recorded many times. The rearrangement joins TRBV2 to TRBJ1-3, with 8 bases fitting TRBD1. Germline loops: CDR1 SNHLY, CDR2 FYNNEI. CDR3 length equals 16 residues. V lost 4 bases, J lost 3 bases, and 8 bases stayed unmatched. CDR3 DNA: TGTGCCAGCAGTGGAATCCGGACAGGGTATGGAAACACCATATATTTT. It codes for CASSGIRTGYGNTIYF.

V gene TRBV6-2 or TRBV6-3 combines with J gene TRBJ2-3; D is uncertain. Germline loops: CDR1 MNHEY, CDR2 SVGEGT. This CDR3 is 13 amino acids long. Trimming removed 7 bases from V and 8 bases from J, with 16 bases in between. In nucleotides, the CDR3 is TGTGCCAGCAATAAACCGGGTGCGAGTACGCAGTATTTT. It yields the protein CASNKPGASTQYF.

This clonotype was observed at least ten times. The CDR3 reads CASSFDGGSPLHF. Here the CDR3 DNA reads TGTGCCAGCAGCTTCGACGGCGGTTCACCCCTCCACTTT. J is TRBJ1-6 and V is TRBV7-3; D unclear. Germline lookup yields CDR1 SGHTA and CDR2 FQGTGA. V gave up 3 bases and J gave up 9 bases, with 9 bases separating them. This CDR3 spans 13 amino acids. The full variable domain, completed using reference TRBV7-3 and TRBJ1-6, is GAGVSQTPSNKVTEKGKYVELRCDPISGHTALYWYRQSLGQGPEFLIYFQGTGAADDSGLPNDRFFAVRPEGSVSTLKIQRTERGDSAVYLCASSFDGGSPLHFGNGTRLTVT.

There are many counts of this clonotype. Since a far larger clone is one base different, this is likely a read error. The chain combines TRBV7-9 with TRBJ2-1, with D hard to call. The germline V gene has CDR1 SEHNR and CDR2 FQNEAQ (reference sequence). Trimming removed 5 bases from V and 10 bases from J, with 18 bases in between. The CDR3 length is 14 residues. The DNA for the CDR3 is TGTGCCAGCAGCCCCCCCTCCGGCTCCTACGAGCAGTTCTTC. Encoded protein: CASSPPSGSYEQFF.

This clonotype was counted many times. This chain joins TRBV18 and TRBJ2-1; maybe TRBD1 (5 bases). The J call may be wrong; the DNA end is better matched by TRBJ2-5. The germline gives CDR1 KGHSH, CDR2 LQKENI. This CDR3 is built from 14 residues. CDR3 in amino acids: CASSPPTTEETQYF. The CDR3 DNA sequence: TGTGCCAGCTCACCACCTACGACAGAGGAGACCCAGTACTTC.

This clonotype has at least ten counts. The chain is built from TRBV2 and TRBJ2-3; D is perhaps TRBD2 (7 bases). Germline V gives CDR1 SNHLY, CDR2 FYNNEI. CDR3 length: 14 residues. Trimming took off 2 bases at V and 8 bases at J, with 14 bases between the two ends. The CDR3 nucleotides read TGTGCCAGCAGTGAAAGGGGGGGCCCTTTTACGCAGTATTTT. This encodes CASSERGGPFTQYF. The entire variable domain, with the rest obtained from reference TRBV2 and TRBJ2-3, is as follows: EPEVTQTPSHQVTQMGQEVILRCVPISNHLYFYWYRQILGQKVEFLVSFYNNEISEKSEIFDDQFSVERPDGSNFTLKIRSTKLEDSAMYFCASSERGGPFTQYFGPGTRLTVL.

Many counts were recorded for this clonotype. This sequence joins TRBV28 and TRBJ1-6; 8 nucleotides line up with TRBD1. The CDR3 is 16 residues long. CDR1 is MDHEN, CDR2 SYDVKM, per germline. V lost 4 bases, J lost 5 bases, and 7 bases stayed unmatched. The CDR3 is CASSSIGQGDNSPLHF. In nucleotides, the CDR3 is TGTGCCAGCAGTTCTATCGGACAGGGCGATAATTCACCCCTCCACTTT.

This clonotype was observed many times. The chain joins TRBV4-2 to TRBJ1-1, with 7 positions matching TRBD1. The germline V gene encodes CDR1 LGHNA and CDR2 YNFKEQ. The CDR3 is made up of 16 amino acids. The V gene end was trimmed by 2 bases and the J gene end by 2 bases; junction bases not matched to a gene: 8. This CDR3 is CASSQTTGQLNTEAFF. CDR3 coding DNA: TGTGCCAGCAGCCAAACAACGGGACAGTTAAACACTGAAGCTTTCTTT.

This clonotype was seen a few times. The rearrangement uses TRBV5-1 and TRBJ2-7; 7 bases map to TRBD1. The CDR3 runs 14 residues. Trimming removed 5 bases from V and 0 bases from J; junction bases left unmatched: 5. CDR1 is SGHRS, CDR2 YFSETQ, per germline. CDR3 region: CASRDGTDSYEQYF. The CDR3 DNA sequence: TGCGCCAGCAGAGATGGGACAGACTCCTACGAGCAGTACTTC.

In this sample, this clonotype turned up a few times. The chain employs TRBV20-1 and TRBJ2-4; D ambiguous. Trimming shortened V by 0 bases and J by 0 bases, and 12 bases separated the two germline ends. Germline CDR1 and CDR2: DFQATT and SNEGSKA (reference sequence). The CDR3 sequence is 16 residues long. The CDR3: CSARDLAALAKNIQYF. The CDR3 DNA sequence: TGCAGTGCTAGAGATCTCGCAGCGCTAGCCAAAAACATTCAGTACTTC.

The chain employs TRBV5-1 and TRBJ1-2; D perhaps matches TRBD1 (6 bases). Trimming shortened V by 6 bases and J by 2 bases, and 26 bases separated the two germline ends. CDR3 length: 18 residues. Germline CDR1 reads SGHRS; CDR2 reads YFSETQ. The chain's CDR3 is CASKLRGQADKRNYGYTF. The CDR3 nucleotides read TGCGCCAGCAAGTTGCGGGGGCAGGCCGATAAACGGAACTATGGCTACACCTTC.

In its sample, this clonotype was seen many times. V usage is TRBV11-1 and J usage is TRBJ2-5; D gene unclear. Trimming stripped 3 bases from V and 3 bases from J, with 8 bases between. CDR1 and CDR2 from the germline V gene are SGHAT and FQDESV (reference sequence). This CDR3 comprises 13 residues. CDR3 DNA sequence: TGTGCCAGCAGCTTCTCGGTCGAAGAGACCCAGTACTTC. Translating gives CASSFSVEETQYF.

In its sample, this clonotype was seen many times. The V and J genes are TRBV12-3 or TRBV12-4 and TRBJ2-3; no clear D gene. V gave up 1 base and J gave up 1 base, with 12 bases separating them. The CDR3 length is 16 residues. The chain's CDR3 is CASSLVPGEGTDTQYF. The CDR3 DNA reads as TGTGCCAGCAGTTTAGTCCCCGGAGAGGGCACAGATACGCAGTATTTT.

About this clonotype itself: Sequence at one end of the junction differs from germline and may be a read error. This chain links TRBV9 with TRBJ2-6, with D possibly matching TRBD1 (5 bases). Germline V gives CDR1 SGDLS, CDR2 YYNGEE. This CDR3 has 16 residues. CDR3 amino acids: CASSVEISSGANVRTF. The CDR3 region has the DNA TGTGCCAGCAGCGTAGAGATATCCTCTGGGGCCAACGTCCGGACTTTC.

This clonotype was counted between two and nine times. The V call is TRBV7-9, the J call TRBJ1-1, with D possibly being TRBD1 (6 bases). The CDR3 has 13 residues. The germline V gene encodes CDR1 SEHNR and CDR2 FQNEAQ (reference sequence). The V gene lost 5 bases and the J gene lost 11 bases, with 18 bases spanning the gap. CDR3 sequence reads: CASSPGGLALAFF. The CDR3 DNA reads TGTGCCAGCAGCCCCGGGGGGCTGGCTTTGGCTTTCTTT.

This clonotype showed up just a few times. This chain connects TRBV7-6 to TRBJ2-1, with TRBD1 identical over 8 bases. CDR1 is SGHVS and CDR2 is FNYEAQ in the germline V gene. V was pared by 1 base and J by 5 bases, with 4 bases of the junction left unmatched. The CDR3 runs 15 residues. CDR3 sequence (DNA): TGTGCCAGCAGCTTAGGACAGGGGAGTCACAATGAGCAGTTCTTC. Encoded protein: CASSLGQGSHNEQFF. Full variable domain (missing parts from reference TRBV7-6 and TRBJ2-1): GAGVSQSPRYKVTKRGQDVALRCDPISGHVSLYWYRQALGQGPEFLTYFNYEAQQDKSGLPNDRFSAERPEGSISTLTIQRTEQRDSAMYRCASSLGQGSHNEQFFGPGTRLTVL.

This clonotype was observed at least ten times. This chain uses TRBV2 with TRBJ2-7; D gene uncertain. Germline assignment: CDR1 SNHLY and CDR2 FYNNEI. Trimming took 5 bases from V and 0 from J, leaving 11 bases between them. This CDR3 contains 14 residues. The CDR3 nucleotides are TGTGCCAGCAGTCCTATGCAGAGCTCCTACGAGCAGTACTTC. As protein: CASSPMQSSYEQYF.